The entry below gives a single T cell receptor beta chain sequence along with its context. These data originate in a study of T cell changes during pregnancy in multiple sclerosis. Profiled with immunoSEQ multiplex PCR; TCRdb holds only in-frame clones, not every one. This table has about 85,000 clones, about 89% appearing once. The CDR3 contains 15 residues. CDR1 and CDR2 from the germline V gene are MNHNY and SVGAGI (reference sequence). V was clipped by 2 bases and J by 3 bases; unmatched bases: 3. This sequence was found in a female donor with multiple sclerosis, enrolled in a pregnancy study. The input for sequencing was peripheral blood, taken in the first trimester of pregnancy. This chain uses TRBV6-6 with TRBJ2-2; TRBD1 agrees at 7 bases. The DNA of the CDR3 is TGTGCCAGCAGTTACCCCGGGACAGACACCGGGGAGCTGTTTTTT. It specifies CASSYPGTDTGELFF.